This entry features one TCR beta chain sequence. Its antigen remains unidentified. This sample was taken from a study of cytomegalovirus exposure and HLA in healthy donors. Turning to the study itself: Counted in an early data release were approximately 80 million unique TCRs from HLA-typed donors. The study's findings and limits: Later analysis identified a missense DCLRE1C variant that was linked to TCR beta V- and J-gene trimming.

The primer mix had 60 Vbeta and 13 Jbeta primers. Using immunoSEQ multiplex PCR, the repertoire was profiled, and TCRdb retains in-frame clones only, with some absent. The sample lists approximately 220,000 clones, about 75% seen once, with 1.8% in the top ten. The V gene's germline CDR1 is MNHNS and CDR2 SASEGT. Trimming left V 5 bases short and J 3 bases short, with 10 bases between. The CDR3 spans 13 residues. The clonotype comes from a male donor in good health and CMV-seronegative. The sample taken for sequencing was PBMCs. The gene calls are TRBV6-1 and TRBJ1-1; D remains ambiguous. The CDR3 is CASSPTADTEAFF. CDR3 nucleotide sequence: TGTGCCAGCAGTCCCACAGCCGACACTGAAGCTTTCTTT.